This T cell receptor beta chain was identified during a study of T cell responses to AZD1222 COVID-19 vaccine. Study-level findings and limits: Baseline serostatus was positive in only a handful of AZD1222 recipients. Following two doses of AZD1222, Spike-specific TCR breadth and depth rose.

Trimming removed 3 bases from V and 8 bases from J; junction bases left unmatched: 11. Germline-derived CDR1 and CDR2 are LGHDT and YNNKEL (reference sequence). CDR3 length equals 16 residues. In the case of this clone: Its target is unknown.

Generated by immunoSEQ multiplex PCR, the TCRdb table keeps only in-frame clones and is missing some. The sample lists fewer than 150,000 clones; around 92% were seen once. The chain joins TRBV3-1 (or the pseudogene TRBV3-2) to TRBJ2-1; 9 bases are a match to TRBD1. This receptor was taken from an adult who received the AZD1222 COVID-19 vaccine. The sample in question was peripheral blood, obtained 28 days after the second AZD1222 dose. This chain's CDR3 is CASSQYSGTGFHEQFF. The CDR3, as DNA: TGTGCCAGCAGCCAGTACTCCGGGACAGGGTTCCATGAGCAGTTCTTC.